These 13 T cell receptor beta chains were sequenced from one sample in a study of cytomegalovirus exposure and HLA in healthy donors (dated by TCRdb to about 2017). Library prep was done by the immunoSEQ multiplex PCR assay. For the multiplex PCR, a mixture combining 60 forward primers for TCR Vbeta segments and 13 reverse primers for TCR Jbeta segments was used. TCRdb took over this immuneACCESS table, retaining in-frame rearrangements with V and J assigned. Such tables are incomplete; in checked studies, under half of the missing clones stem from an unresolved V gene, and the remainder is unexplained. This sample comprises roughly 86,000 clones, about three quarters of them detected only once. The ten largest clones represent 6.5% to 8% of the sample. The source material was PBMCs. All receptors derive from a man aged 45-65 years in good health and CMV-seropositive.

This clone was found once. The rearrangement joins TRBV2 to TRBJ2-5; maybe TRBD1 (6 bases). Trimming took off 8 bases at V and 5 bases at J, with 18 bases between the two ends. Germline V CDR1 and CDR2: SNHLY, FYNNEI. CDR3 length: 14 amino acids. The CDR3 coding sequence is TGTGCCAGCGGAAAGAATACAGGGTCGGAGACCCAGTACTTC. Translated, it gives CASGKNTGSETQYF.

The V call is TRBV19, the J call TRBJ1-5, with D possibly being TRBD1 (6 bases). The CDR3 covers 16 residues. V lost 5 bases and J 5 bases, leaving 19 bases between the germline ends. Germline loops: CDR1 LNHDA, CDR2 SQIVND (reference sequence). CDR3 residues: CASSPEGVWGYQPQHF. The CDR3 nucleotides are TGTGCCAGTAGTCCAGAGGGGGTCTGGGGGTATCAGCCCCAGCATTTT.

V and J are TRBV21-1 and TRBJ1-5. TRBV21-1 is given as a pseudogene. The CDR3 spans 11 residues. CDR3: CASSNPEAQNF. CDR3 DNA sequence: TGTGCCAGCAGCAACCCGGAGGCCCAGAATTTT.

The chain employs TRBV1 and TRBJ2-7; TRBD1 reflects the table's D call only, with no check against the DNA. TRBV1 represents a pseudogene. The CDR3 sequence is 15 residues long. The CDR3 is CTSSQALRTGYEQYF. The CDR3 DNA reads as TGCACCAGCAGCCAAGCCCTCCGGACAGGCTACGAGCAGTACTTC.

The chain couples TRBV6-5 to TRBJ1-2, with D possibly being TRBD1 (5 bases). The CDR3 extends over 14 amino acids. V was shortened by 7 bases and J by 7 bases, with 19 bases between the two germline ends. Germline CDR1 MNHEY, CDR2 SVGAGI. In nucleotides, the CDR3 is TGTGCCAGCAAGGCTCAGGGAGGGCCTCGTGGCTACACCTTC. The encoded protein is CASKAQGGPRGYTF.

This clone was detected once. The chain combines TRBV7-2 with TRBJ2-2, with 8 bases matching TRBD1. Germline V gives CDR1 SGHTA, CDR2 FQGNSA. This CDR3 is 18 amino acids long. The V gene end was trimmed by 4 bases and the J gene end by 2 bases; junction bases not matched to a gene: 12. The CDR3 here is CASSSRMGRGHNTGELFF. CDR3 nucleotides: TGTGCCAGCAGCTCCAGAATGGGCAGGGGGCATAACACCGGGGAGCTGTTTTTT.

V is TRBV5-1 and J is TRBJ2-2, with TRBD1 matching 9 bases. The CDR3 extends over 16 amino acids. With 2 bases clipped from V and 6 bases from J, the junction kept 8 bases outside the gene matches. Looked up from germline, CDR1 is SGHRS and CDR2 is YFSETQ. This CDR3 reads CASSFNPGQGAGELFF. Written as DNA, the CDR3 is TGCGCCAGCAGCTTCAACCCGGGACAGGGCGCCGGGGAGCTGTTTTTT. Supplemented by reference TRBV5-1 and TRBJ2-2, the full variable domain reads KAGVTQTPRYLIKTRGQQVTLSCSPISGHRSVSWYQQTPGQGLQFLFEYFSETQRNKGNFPGRFSGRQFSNSRSEMNVSTLELGDSALYLCASSFNPGQGAGELFFGEGSRLTVL.

CDR3: CASRSGGNSYEQYF. DNA for the CDR3: TGTGCCAGCAGGTCCGGAGGCAACTCCTACGAGCAGTACTTC. The chain links TRBV7-2 to TRBJ2-7, with TRBD2 as a possible D gene (5 bases). CDR1 and CDR2 (germline): SGHTA, FQGNSA. Trimming took off 6 bases at V and 0 bases at J, with 12 bases between the two ends. The CDR3 covers 14 residues.

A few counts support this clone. DNA of the CDR3: TGCGCCAGCAGCCTCGGGACAGGAGAAGCTAGTAATTCACCCCTCCACTTT. Amino acid sequence: CASSLGTGEASNSPLHF. This chain uses TRBV4-3 with TRBJ1-6; the match to TRBD1 covers 8 bases. V lost 4 bases to trimming and J lost 6 bases; unmatched junction nucleotides: 11. Germline values: CDR1 LGHNA, CDR2 YSLEER. The CDR3 has 17 amino acids.

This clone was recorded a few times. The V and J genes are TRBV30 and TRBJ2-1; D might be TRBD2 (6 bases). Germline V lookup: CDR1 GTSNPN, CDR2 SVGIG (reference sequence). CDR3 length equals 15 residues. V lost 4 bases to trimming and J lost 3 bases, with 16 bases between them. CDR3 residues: CAWTKGLKVYNEQFF. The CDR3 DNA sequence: TGTGCCTGGACCAAAGGACTAAAGGTCTACAATGAGCAGTTCTTC.

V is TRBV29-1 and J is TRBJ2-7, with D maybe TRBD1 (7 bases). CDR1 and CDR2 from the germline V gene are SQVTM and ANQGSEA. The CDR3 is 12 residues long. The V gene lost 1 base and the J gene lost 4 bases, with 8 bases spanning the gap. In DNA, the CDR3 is TGCAGCGTTGAAGCAGGGGGGTACGAGCAGTACTTC. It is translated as CSVEAGGYEQYF.

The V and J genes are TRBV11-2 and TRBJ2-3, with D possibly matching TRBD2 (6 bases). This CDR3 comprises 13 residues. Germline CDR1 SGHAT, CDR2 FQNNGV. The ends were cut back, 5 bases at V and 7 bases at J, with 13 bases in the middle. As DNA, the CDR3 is TGTGCCAGCAGCCCCTCGACTAGTTATACGCAGTATTTT. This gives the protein CASSPSTSYTQYF.

The CDR3 DNA sequence: TGTGCCAGCAGTTACTCGGGGTCGGGAACAGGGGGCTTTGGGAACACTGAAGCTTTCTTT. Translation gives CASSYSGSGTGGFGNTEAFF. The chain uses TRBV6-7 and TRBJ1-1; 9 bases align to TRBD1. TRBV6-7 is an open reading frame whose function is uncertain. With 0 bases clipped from V and 1 base from J, the junction kept 15 bases outside the gene matches. The CDR3 has 20 residues.